This T cell receptor (beta chain) is drawn from a study of blood T cell repertoires in COVID-19. Background on the study: COVID-19 samples collected from the United States, Italy and Spain covered acute and convalescent phases. Nucleic acid was either cDNA or gDNA, and it came from T cells, B-cell-depleted T cells, or PBMCs.

Deletions cut 4 bases from V and 1 base from J, with 14 bases between. Germline V lookup: CDR1 SGHDN, CDR2 FVKESK. The CDR3 is made up of 15 amino acids. In the source study's methods: The authors estimated nucleated cell counts from reference gene primer amplification. The data were produced by immunoSEQ multiplex PCR, yet TCRdb's version contains in-frame clones alone and is incomplete. That table gives V, J and clone size, and the DNA gave D and trimming. The profile shows around 130,000 clones, 70% to 90% of them singletons. The sequenced sample consisted of peripheral blood. This TCR derives from a man in his 60s with acute or convalescent COVID-19. The chain has TRBV14 and TRBJ2-7; possibly TRBD2 for D (6 bases). In nucleotides, the CDR3 is TGTGCCAGCAGCCCACGAGCCGGGGGTTCCTACGAGCAGTACTTC. Its translation: CASSPRAGGSYEQYF.